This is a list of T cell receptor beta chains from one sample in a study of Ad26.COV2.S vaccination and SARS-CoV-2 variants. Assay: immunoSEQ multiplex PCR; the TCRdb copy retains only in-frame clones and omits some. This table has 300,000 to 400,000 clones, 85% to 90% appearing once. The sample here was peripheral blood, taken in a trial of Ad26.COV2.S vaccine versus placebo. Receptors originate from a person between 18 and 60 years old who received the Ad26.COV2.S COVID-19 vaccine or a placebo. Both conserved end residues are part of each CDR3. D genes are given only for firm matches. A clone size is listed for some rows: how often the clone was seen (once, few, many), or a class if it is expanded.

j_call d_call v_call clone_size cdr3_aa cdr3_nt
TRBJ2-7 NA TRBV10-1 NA CASSSASGSGYEQYF TGCGCCAGCAGTTCTGCTTCGGGGAGTGGGTACGAGCAGTACTTC
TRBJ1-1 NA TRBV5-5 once CASSCVGPKGTEAFF TGTGCCAGCAGTTGCGTAGGGCCAAAGGGGACTGAAGCTTTCTTT
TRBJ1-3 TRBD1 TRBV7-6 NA CASSMGQPNTIYF TGTGCCAGCAGTATGGGACAGCCAAACACCATATATTTT
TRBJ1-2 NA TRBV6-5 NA CASSSLGRGYTF TGTGCCAGCAGTTCCCTGGGTAGGGGCTACACCTTC
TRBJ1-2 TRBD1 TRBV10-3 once CAISERDRGLYGYTF TGTGCCATCAGTGAGAGGGACAGGGGTCTCTATGGCTACACCTTC
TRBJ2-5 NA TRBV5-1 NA CASSLRGEGTQYF TGCGCCAGCAGCTTGAGGGGCGAAGGGACCCAGTACTTC
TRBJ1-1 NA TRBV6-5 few CASVVNTEAFF TGTGCCAGCGTTGTGAACACTGAAGCTTTCTTT
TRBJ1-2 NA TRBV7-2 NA CASSRRQSYGYTF TGTGCCAGCAGCCGTAGACAGTCCTATGGCTACACCTTC
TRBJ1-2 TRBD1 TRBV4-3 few CASSQDRGDYGYTF TGCGCCAGCAGCCAAGACAGGGGGGACTATGGCTACACCTTC
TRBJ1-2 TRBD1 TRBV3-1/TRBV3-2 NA CASSGAGTVDGYTF TGTGCCAGCAGCGGCGCGGGGACAGTAGATGGCTACACCTTC
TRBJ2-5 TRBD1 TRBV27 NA CASSPRLDRQQETQYF TGTGCCAGCAGTCCCCGATTGGACAGGCAACAAGAGACCCAGTACTTC
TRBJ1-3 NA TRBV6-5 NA CASIGSGGNTIYF TGTGCCAGCATCGGCAGTGGGGGAAACACCATATATTTT
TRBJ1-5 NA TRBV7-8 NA CASSRRGGPQHF TGTGCCAGCAGCCGCAGAGGGGGGCCCCAGCATTTT
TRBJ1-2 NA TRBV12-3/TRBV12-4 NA CASSLGRNYGYTF TGTGCCAGCAGTTTAGGACGAAACTATGGCTACACCTTC
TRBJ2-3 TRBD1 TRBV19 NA CASTSGTGYADTQYF TGTGCCAGTACCTCCGGGACAGGGTATGCAGATACGCAGTATTTT
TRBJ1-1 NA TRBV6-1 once CASSEKALAFF TGTGCCAGCAGTGAAAAGGCCTTAGCTTTCTTT
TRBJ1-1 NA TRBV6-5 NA CASSYSTEMNTEAFF TGTGCCAGCAGTTACTCGACAGAGATGAACACTGAAGCTTTCTTT
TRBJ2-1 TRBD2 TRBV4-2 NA CASSQDLAGVGNEQFF TGTGCCAGCAGCCAAGATCTAGCGGGAGTCGGCAATGAGCAGTTCTTC
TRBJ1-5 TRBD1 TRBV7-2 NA CASSLVGTGSYSNQPQHF TGTGCCAGCAGCTTAGTGGGGACAGGGAGCTATAGCAATCAGCCCCAGCATTTT
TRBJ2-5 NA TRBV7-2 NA CASSLAGIPGETQYF TGTGCCAGCAGCTTAGCCGGGATCCCCGGGGAGACCCAGTACTTC
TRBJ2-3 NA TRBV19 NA CASSSWALDTQYF TGTGCCAGTAGTTCCTGGGCGCTGGATACGCAGTATTTT
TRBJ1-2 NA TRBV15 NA CATSREKGLTYGYTF TGTGCCACCAGCAGAGAAAAGGGACTTACCTATGGCTACACCTTC
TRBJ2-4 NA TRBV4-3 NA CASSQDRGLAKNIQYF TGCGCCAGCAGCCAAGATCGGGGGTTAGCCAAAAACATTCAGTACTTC
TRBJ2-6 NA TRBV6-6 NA CASVPSAHSGANVLTF TGTGCCAGCGTCCCTAGCGCTCACTCTGGGGCCAACGTCCTGACTTTC
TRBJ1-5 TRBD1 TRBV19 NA CATWTGPPNQPQHF TGTGCCACTTGGACAGGGCCACCCAATCAGCCCCAGCATTTT
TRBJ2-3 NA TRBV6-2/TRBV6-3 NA CASSYSIRGGDLYSSTDTQYF TGTGCCAGCAGTTACTCGATTCGGGGCGGGGACTTGTATTCTAGCACAGATACGCAGTATTTT
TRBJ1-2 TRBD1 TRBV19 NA CASIDRGIRNYGYTF TGTGCCAGTATCGACAGGGGGATAAGAAACTATGGCTACACCTTC